Listed here is a single T cell receptor (beta chain). No antigen is known for it. One junction end does not reproduce the germline sequence, and a read error may be involved. Assay: immunoSEQ multiplex PCR; the TCRdb copy retains only in-frame clones and omits some. The table has 88,000 or so clones, 90% seen once; the top ten hold 0.11%. These data belong to a study of graft-versus-host responses after intestinal transplantation. Study information: The study gave all recipients anti-thymocyte globulin induction, then tacrolimus and steroids for approximately 3 years. Whole-study results and caveats: Circulating GvH clone levels at their peak were associated with HvG declines (early post-transplant). Within allografts, high graft-versus-host to host-versus-graft clonal ratios were seen among patients with graft-donor T cell macrochimerism. Detection of GvH clones occurred in recipient marrow, and some had their first appearance in ileum or blood.

This CDR3 has 15 residues. Germline CDR1 reads SGHTA; CDR2 reads FQGTGA. The V and J genes are TRBV7-3 and TRBJ2-1, with TRBD2 matching 10 bases. Sequences were derived from unstimulated CD4+ T cells sorted from spleen or lymph node cells, sampled before intestinal transplant. The receptor comes from a human donor who received an intestinal transplant. This CDR3 reads CASSLERGGPKGAVF. DNA of the CDR3: TGTGCCAGCAGCCTCGAGCGGGGGGGCCCTAAAGGTGCGGTCTTC.